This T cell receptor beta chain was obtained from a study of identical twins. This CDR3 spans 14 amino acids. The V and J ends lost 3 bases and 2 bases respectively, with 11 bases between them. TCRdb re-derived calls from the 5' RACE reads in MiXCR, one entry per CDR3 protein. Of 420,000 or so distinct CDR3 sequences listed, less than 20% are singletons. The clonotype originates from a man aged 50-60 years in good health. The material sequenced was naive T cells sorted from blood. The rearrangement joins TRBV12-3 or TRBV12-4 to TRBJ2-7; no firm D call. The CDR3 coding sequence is TGTGCCAGCAGTTTTGTGGGCAGCACCTACGAGCAGTACTTC. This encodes CASSFVGSTYEQYF.